These T cell receptor beta chains were read from a single sample in a study of glioma-infiltrating T cells after dendritic cell vaccination. Here immunoSEQ multiplex PCR was the method, and the copy in TCRdb shows in-frame clones only, minus some. The sample has around 78,000 clones; roughly 85% are singletons. Here the sequenced sample was blood, taken after dendritic cell vaccination. The receptors shown here come from a human donor with glioblastoma. The CDR3 runs from the conserved cysteine through the conserved F or W. A D gene is named only where the DNA matches it firmly. The listing skips clone size in some rows; elsewhere it reads once, few, many or a size class.

abundance	v_gene	d_gene	j_gene	CDR3aa	CDR3nt
-	TRBV5-1	-	TRBJ2-7	CASSLGGGLVEQYF	TGCGCCAGCAGCTTAGGGGGGGGATTGGTCGAGCAGTACTTC
-	TRBV5-6	-	TRBJ2-5	CASSLVEEAQYF	TGTGCCAGCAGCTTGGTGGAAGAGGCCCAGTACTTC
-	TRBV27	-	TRBJ2-3	CASSLFFPGSDTQYF	TGTGCCAGCAGTTTATTCTTCCCAGGGTCAGATACGCAGTATTTT
-	TRBV5-8	TRBD1	TRBJ2-1	CASSPGTGGVDEQFF	TGTGCCAGCAGCCCTGGGACAGGGGGCGTTGATGAGCAGTTCTTC
-	TRBV7-9	TRBD2	TRBJ2-1	CASSLVLIAAGGSYNEQFF	TGTGCCAGCAGCTTAGTCCTCATAGCAGCGGGAGGCTCCTACAATGAGCAGTTCTTC
-	TRBV7-9	-	TRBJ1-1	CASSLGAGTEAFF	TGTGCCAGCAGCTTAGGGGCAGGCACTGAAGCTTTCTTT
once	TRBV6-6	-	TRBJ2-2	CASSYVREYTGELFF	TGTGCCAGCAGTTACGTCCGGGAGTACACCGGGGAGCTGTTTTTT
few	TRBV7-9	TRBD1	TRBJ2-2	CASSPPGGWGGELFF	TGTGCCAGCAGCCCTCCAGGGGGCTGGGGCGGGGAGCTGTTTTTT
few	TRBV6-4	-	TRBJ2-1	CASSEKTGGFEQFF	TGTGCCAGCAGTGAGAAGACTGGGGGGTTTGAGCAGTTCTTC
-	TRBV7-2	TRBD2	TRBJ2-5	CASSSGLAGGKETQYF	TGTGCCAGCAGCTCCGGACTAGCGGGGGGGAAAGAGACCCAGTACTTC
-	TRBV21-1	-	TRBJ1-4	CASSKWDRGNTTTNEKLFF	TGTGCCAGCAGCAAATGGGACAGGGGGAATACAACAACTAATGAAAAACTGTTTTTT
-	TRBV7-3	-	TRBJ2-7	CASSLAGTSSYEQYF	TGTGCCAGCAGCTTAGCCGGGACATCCTCCTACGAGCAGTACTTC
-	TRBV6-1	-	TRBJ1-6	CASSEAPNRALHF	TGTGCCAGCAGTGAAGCGCCAAACAGGGCCCTCCACTTT
-	TRBV29-1	-	TRBJ1-3	CSVTDYGNTIYF	TGCAGCGTTACGGACTACGGAAACACCATATATTTT
few	TRBV7-2	-	TRBJ1-5	CASSFDRTSNQPQHF	TGTGCCAGCAGCTTTGACAGAACTAGCAATCAGCCCCAGCATTTT
few	TRBV2	-	TRBJ2-7	CASVTGSTYEQYF	TGTGCCAGCGTCACAGGGAGCACCTACGAGCAGTACTTC
-	TRBV19	TRBD1	TRBJ2-7	CASSIARDRAYEQYF	TGTGCCAGTAGTATAGCTCGGGACAGGGCCTACGAGCAGTACTTC
few	TRBV7-3	TRBD1	TRBJ2-2	CASSLRHYRGPNTGELFF	TGTGCCAGCAGCTTAAGACACTACAGGGGCCCGAACACCGGGGAGCTGTTTTTT
-	TRBV5-1	-	TRBJ2-3	CASSLDARKTDTQYF	TGCGCCAGCAGCTTGGATGCCAGGAAAACGGATACGCAGTATTTT
-	TRBV13	-	TRBJ2-7	CASSLALGGVSSYEQYF	TGTGCCAGCAGCTTAGCCCTGGGGGGAGTAAGCTCCTACGAGCAGTACTTC
-	TRBV7-6	TRBD2	TRBJ2-1	CASSLDPGTSPDYNEQFF	TGTGCCAGCAGCTTAGACCCCGGGACTAGCCCAGACTACAATGAGCAGTTCTTC
-	TRBV29-1	-	TRBJ1-1	CSVTTGTLNTEAFF	TGCAGCGTCACTACCGGGACATTGAACACTGAAGCTTTCTTT
-	TRBV6-1	-	TRBJ2-7	CASSVLGTSPYEQYF	TGTGCCAGCAGTGTGTTGGGGACTTCCCCCTACGAGCAGTACTTC
-	TRBV9	TRBD1	TRBJ1-2	CASSSPRTGVGNGYTF	TGTGCCAGCAGCTCGCCCCGGACAGGAGTTGGGAATGGCTACACCTTC
-	TRBV13	TRBD2	TRBJ2-7	CASSFRTSGGADYEQYF	TGTGCCAGCAGCTTTCGGACTAGCGGGGGGGCTGACTACGAGCAGTACTTC
-	TRBV5-1	TRBD1	TRBJ2-7	CASSQGAGNEQYF	TGCGCCAGCAGCCAGGGGGCGGGCAACGAGCAGTACTTC
-	TRBV28	TRBD1	TRBJ2-1	CASSDAAGTGTPFGFF	TGTGCCAGCAGCGATGCCGCCGGGACAGGGACCCCATTTGGGTTCTTC
-	TRBV5-6	-	TRBJ2-3	CASRWPEGPQYF	TGTGCCAGCAGGTGGCCGGAGGGGCCGCAGTATTTT
once	TRBV7-6	TRBD2	TRBJ2-5	CASSLEALAAGMTLETQYF	TGTGCCAGCAGCTTAGAGGCGCTAGCGGCCGGAATGACTTTAGAGACCCAGTACTTC
-	TRBV28	-	TRBJ1-5	CASSLIRSNQPQHF	TGTGCCAGCAGTTTAATCCGGAGCAATCAGCCCCAGCATTTT
-	TRBV25-1	TRBD1	TRBJ2-7	CASSDWDRGDEQYF	TGTGCCAGCAGTGACTGGGACAGGGGGGACGAGCAGTACTTC
-	TRBV2	TRBD2	TRBJ2-7	CASRASSGRYEQYF	TGTGCCAGCAGGGCATCTAGCGGGAGGTACGAGCAGTACTTC
-	TRBV14	-	TRBJ2-3	CASSQGTSTDTQYF	TGTGCCAGCAGCCAAGGGACTTCCACAGATACGCAGTATTTT
-	TRBV5-1	-	TRBJ1-6	CASSLAWTEDSPLHF	TGCGCCAGCAGCTTGGCCTGGACAGAGGATTCACCCCTCCACTTT
-	TRBV25-1	-	TRBJ1-1	CASSDVGVSQNTEAFF	TGTGCCAGCAGTGACGTCGGGGTGAGTCAAAACACTGAAGCTTTCTTT
-	TRBV19	TRBD2	TRBJ2-3	CASSWVRAGGPYF	TGTGCCAGTAGTTGGGTGAGAGCGGGGGGTCCGTATTTT
-	TRBV7-2	TRBD1	TRBJ2-7	CASSPRDRGLREQYF	TGTGCCAGCAGCCCCAGGGACAGGGGGCTCAGGGAGCAGTACTTC
-	TRBV18	-	TRBJ2-1	CASSDLGGSDEQFF	TGTGCCAGCTCCGACCTCGGCGGTAGCGATGAGCAGTTCTTC
-	TRBV14	-	TRBJ2-3	CASSPGGVWDTQYF	TGTGCCAGCAGTCCCGGAGGGGTTTGGGATACGCAGTATTTT
-	TRBV29-1	-	TRBJ2-5	CSVSGPGETQYF	TGCAGCGTTTCCGGACCAGGGGAGACCCAGTACTTC
-	TRBV4-3	-	TRBJ2-1	CASSQRQGGGNEQFF	TGCGCCAGCAGCCAGCGACAGGGCGGAGGGAATGAGCAGTTCTTC
-	TRBV9	-	TRBJ1-3	CASSPGEGLSGNTIYF	TGTGCCAGCAGCCCAGGGGAAGGGTTGTCTGGAAACACCATATATTTT
-	TRBV28	TRBD1	TRBJ2-5	CASNTEGRGLLETQYF	TGTGCCAGTAATACGGAGGGCAGGGGGCTTTTGGAGACCCAGTACTTC
-	TRBV18	TRBD1	TRBJ1-5	CASSPTGTVSNQPQHF	TGTGCCAGCTCACCAACCGGGACAGTTAGCAATCAGCCCCAGCATTTT
once	TRBV9	TRBD1	TRBJ1-5	CASSPWDRGNQPQHF	TGTGCCAGCAGCCCGTGGGACAGGGGAAATCAGCCCCAGCATTTT
-	TRBV2	-	TRBJ2-1	CASIWERGNEQFF	TGTGCCAGCATTTGGGAGCGAGGCAATGAGCAGTTCTTC
-	TRBV5-6	-	TRBJ2-7	CASSLFSSSGPYEQYF	TGTGCCAGCAGCTTGTTTAGTTCGAGCGGACCCTACGAGCAGTACTTC
once	TRBV19	TRBD1	TRBJ2-7	CASRKTGDAHEQYF	TGTGCCAGTAGGAAGACAGGGGACGCCCACGAGCAGTACTTC
-	TRBV5-1	-	TRBJ2-3	CASSLGGRSTDTQYF	TGCGCCAGCAGCTTAGGGGGTAGGAGCACAGATACGCAGTATTTT
-	TRBV6-5	-	TRBJ2-7	CASSEGRGYSYEQYF	TGTGCCAGCAGCGAGGGCAGGGGCTACTCCTACGAGCAGTACTTC